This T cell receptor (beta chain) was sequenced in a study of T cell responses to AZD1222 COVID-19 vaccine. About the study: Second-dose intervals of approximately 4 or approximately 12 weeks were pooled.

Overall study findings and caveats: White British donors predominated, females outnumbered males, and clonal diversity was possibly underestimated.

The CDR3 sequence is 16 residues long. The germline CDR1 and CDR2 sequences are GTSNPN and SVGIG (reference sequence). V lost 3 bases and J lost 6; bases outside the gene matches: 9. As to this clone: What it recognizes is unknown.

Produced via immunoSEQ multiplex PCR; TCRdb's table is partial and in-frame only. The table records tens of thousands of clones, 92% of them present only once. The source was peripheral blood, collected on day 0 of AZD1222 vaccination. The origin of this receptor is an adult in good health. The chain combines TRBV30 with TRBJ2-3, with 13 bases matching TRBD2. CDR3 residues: CAWSPGLAGVWDTQYF. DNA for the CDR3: TGTGCCTGGAGCCCTGGACTAGCGGGAGTTTGGGATACGCAGTATTTT.